The TCR beta chain under discussion was sequenced for a study of response to subunit inactivated influenza vaccine. V was clipped by 5 bases and J by 7 bases, with 9 bases between them. This CDR3 is 12 amino acids long. Study conclusions and caveats: It was the authors' suggestion that each seasonal influenza vaccination recruits few new T cells.

Using its own MiXCR run on the RT-PCR reads, TCRdb lists one record per CDR3 protein. The sample yields hundreds of thousands of distinct CDR3 sequences, 18% seen once. In regard to this clonotype: Its antigen is unknown.

The TCR was taken from a middle-aged man who received an inactivated influenza vaccine. V is TRBV12-3 or TRBV12-4 and J is TRBJ2-1; the D is unclear. The starting material was PBMCs from blood, obtained more than 4 days after vaccination. In DNA form, the CDR3 reads TGTGCCAGCAGTATCCCTTGGAATGAGCAGTTCTTC. It translates to CASSIPWNEQFF.